Sequencing of this T cell receptor (beta chain) was carried out in a study of vaccination effects on CD4 cells after COVID-19. Points from the study as a whole: Clones from infection and from vaccination both contracted markedly late after vaccination.

ViraFEST used viral peptide pools to expand antigen-specific CD4+ T cells before sequencing. The authors isolated CD4+ T cells after roughly eleven days of culture. Every participant took two doses of the BNT162b2 or mRNA-1273 vaccine. After about 2 million PBMC were placed in each well, they were cultured with around 10 IU/ml IL-2 and about 10 ug/ml peptides. A half-volume exchange with IL-2 medium occurred on days 3 and 7. Looked up from germline, CDR1 is LGHDT and CDR2 is YNNKEL (reference sequence). This CDR3 has 14 residues. V lost 1 base to trimming and J lost 0 bases, with 4 bases between them. Details on this clone: Its antigen is unknown. Other DNA sequences in this sample translate to the same CDR3.

This table comes from immunoSEQ multiplex PCR, and its TCRdb copy is limited to in-frame clones, with some not included. Of under 80,000 clones in the sample, roughly 73% were seen once. The origin of this receptor is a human donor who received a COVID-19 vaccine. The sample consisted of CD4+ T cells from PBMCs cultured with HCoV-229E spike peptides, taken after COVID-19 vaccination. The chain joins TRBV3-1 (or the pseudogene TRBV3-2) to TRBJ1-5; the D is unclear. The CDR3 sequence is CASSQGHSNQPQHF. The CDR3 nucleotides are TGTGCCAGCAGCCAAGGACATAGCAATCAGCCCCAGCATTTT.